The rows below give T cell receptor beta chains drawn from one sample of a study of naive and memory T cell subsets. Using its own MiXCR run on the 5' RACE reads, TCRdb lists one record per CDR3 protein. The sample records around 30,000 distinct CDR3 sequences, 16% being singletons. Receptor source: a female donor in good health. The CDR3 runs from the conserved cysteine through the conserved F or W. Each record gives: V gene, J gene, clone size, D gene, CDR3 protein, CDR3 DNA. A D gene is named only where the DNA matches it firmly. Some rows have no size entry. The others give once, few or many, or a class for an expanded clone.

V gene: TRBV29-1; J gene: TRBJ2-2; clone size: -; D gene: TRBD2; CDR3 protein: CSVVTGGTGELFF; CDR3 DNA: TGCAGCGTTGTGACGGGGGGAACCGGGGAGCTGTTTTTT
V gene: TRBV7-8; J gene: TRBJ2-6; clone size: -; D gene: TRBD1; CDR3 protein: CASSLRTGDLSGANVLTF; CDR3 DNA: TGTGCCAGCAGCCTTCGGACAGGGGACCTCTCTGGGGCCAACGTCCTGACTTTC
V gene: TRBV12-3/TRBV12-4; J gene: TRBJ2-3; clone size: medium-sized; D gene: TRBD2; CDR3 protein: CASSRTSGTADTQYF; CDR3 DNA: TGTGCCAGCAGTCGGACTAGCGGGACCGCAGATACGCAGTATTTT
V gene: TRBV20-1; J gene: TRBJ2-3; clone size: many; D gene: TRBD2; CDR3 protein: CSANPSTSGADTQYF; CDR3 DNA: TGCAGTGCTAACCCCTCCACTAGCGGGGCAGATACGCAGTATTTT
V gene: TRBV12-5; J gene: TRBJ2-4; clone size: many; D gene: -; CDR3 protein: CASGSGVGKNIQYF; CDR3 DNA: TGTGCTAGTGGATCCGGGGTGGGCAAAAACATTCAGTACTTC
V gene: TRBV6-2/TRBV6-3; J gene: TRBJ2-7; clone size: -; D gene: TRBD2; CDR3 protein: CASLAGSSDYEQYF; CDR3 DNA: TGTGCCAGTTTAGCGGGATCAAGCGACTACGAGCAGTACTTC
V gene: TRBV6-5; J gene: TRBJ1-2; clone size: -; D gene: TRBD1; CDR3 protein: CASSYRAGGYGYTF; CDR3 DNA: TGTGCCAGCAGTTACCGGGCAGGGGGCTATGGCTACACCTTC
V gene: TRBV29-1; J gene: TRBJ1-1; clone size: medium-sized; D gene: -; CDR3 protein: CSVAANTEAFF; CDR3 DNA: TGCAGCGTTGCCGCGAACACTGAAGCTTTCTTT
V gene: TRBV29-1; J gene: TRBJ2-7; clone size: many; D gene: TRBD1; CDR3 protein: CSVLEVTGGSYEQYF; CDR3 DNA: TGCAGCGTCCTGGAGGTGACAGGGGGGAGCTACGAGCAGTACTTC
V gene: TRBV29-1; J gene: TRBJ2-1; clone size: many; D gene: TRBD2; CDR3 protein: CSVEDPRGGLNEQFF; CDR3 DNA: TGCAGCGTTGAAGATCCTCGGGGGGGGCTCAATGAGCAGTTCTTC